The 22 T cell receptor beta chains below come from one sample, sequenced in a study of long-term antiretroviral therapy in people with HIV. The immunoSEQ assay was v3.0, run at survey level. Sequencing was performed with immunoSEQ multiplex PCR; in TCRdb, only in-frame clones are kept and a portion is missing. The table lists tens of thousands of clones, 86% of them singletons. The material was unsorted PBMCs, obtained 0.8 years after starting antiretroviral therapy. Source of these receptors: a woman aged 30 to 39 with HIV.

Written as DNA, the CDR3 is TGTGCCAGCAGTTCCCCGGCAGGGGGGCTTGGCTACACCTTC. It is translated as CASSSPAGGLGYTF. V and J are TRBV27 and TRBJ1-2; 7 nucleotides line up with TRBD1. With V trimmed by 4 bases and J by 7 bases, 9 bases remained unmatched. Germline CDR1 reads MNHEY; CDR2 reads SMNVEV (reference sequence). This CDR3 spans 14 amino acids.

Here the CDR3 reads CASSIDRAGGGYTF. The CDR3, as DNA: TGTGCCAGTAGTATAGATCGGGCAGGGGGAGGCTACACCTTC. The chain has TRBV19 and TRBJ1-2, with 7 nucleotides matching TRBD1. Per germline, CDR1 LNHDA and CDR2 SQIVND (reference sequence). V lost 0 bases and J lost 8; bases outside the gene matches: 6. The CDR3 is made up of 14 amino acids.

The genes are TRBV5-6 and TRBJ2-5; tentatively, D is TRBD1 (6 bases). The ends were cut back, 7 bases at V and 5 bases at J, with 18 bases in the middle. CDR3 size: 14 residues. CDR1 is SGHDT, CDR2 YYEEEE, per germline. CDR3 residues: CASALQQGGETQYF. DNA of the CDR3: TGTGCCAGCGCCCTCCAACAGGGCGGTGAGACCCAGTACTTC.

This rearrangement joins TRBV29-1 to TRBJ2-4; D is unclear. Germline V CDR1 and CDR2: SQVTM, ANQGSEA. The CDR3 extends over 12 amino acids. Deletions cut 2 bases from V and 0 bases from J, with 2 bases between. CDR3 in amino acids: CSVELAKNIQYF. The CDR3 DNA follows: TGCAGCGTTGAACTAGCCAAAAACATTCAGTACTTC.

This clone has a single count. The CDR3 sequence is CASSEGAGTGELFF. The CDR3 DNA is TGTGCCAGCAGCGAAGGAGCAGGGACCGGGGAGCTGTTTTTT. This chain joins TRBV6-5 and TRBJ2-2, with D perhaps TRBD1 (5 bases). V was shortened by 6 bases and J by 5 bases, with 13 bases between the two germline ends. This CDR3 comprises 14 residues. Germline V gene data show CDR1 as MNHEY and CDR2 as SVGAGI.

This chain links TRBV30 with TRBJ2-1; 11 positions agree with TRBD2. There are 14 residues in the CDR3. After removal of 3 bases from V and 4 bases from J, the junction contained 2 bases not matched to a gene. The germline V gene has CDR1 GTSNPN and CDR2 SVGIG (reference sequence). CDR3 DNA sequence: TGTGCCTGGAGGGGACTAGCGGCATACAATGAGCAGTTCTTC. It translates to CAWRGLAAYNEQFF.

The table lists this clone with a count of one. The chain uses TRBV7-6 and TRBJ2-2; D unclear. CDR3 length: 15 amino acids. The ends were cut back, 3 bases at V and 1 base at J, with 9 bases in the middle. The germline gives CDR1 SGHVS, CDR2 FNYEAQ. The CDR3 DNA reads as TGTGCCAGCAGCTTGCTCACACTGAACACCGGGGAGCTGTTTTTT. This codes for CASSLLTLNTGELFF.

The chain uses TRBV12-5 and TRBJ1-6; 10 bases align to TRBD1. Trimming cost V 4 bases and J 10 bases; bases outside gene matches: 10. In germline, CDR1 is LGHNT, CDR2 FRNRAP. CDR3 length equals 16 residues. The CDR3 coding sequence is TGTGCTAGTGGTTCCACGCTCGGGACAGGGGAATCACCCCTCCACTTT. This encodes CASGSTLGTGESPLHF.

The CDR3 DNA reads as TGTGCTAGTGACCAAGTCGGCGGGGTTTCTGAAGCTTTCTTT. This sequence encodes CASDQVGGVSEAFF. The rearrangement joins TRBV12-5 to TRBJ1-1; unclear D gene. Germline CDR1 reads LGHNT; CDR2 reads FRNRAP. CDR3 size: 14 residues. V gave up 7 bases and J gave up 6 bases, with 18 bases separating them.

J is TRBJ2-3 and V is TRBV28; TRBD2 is a possible D gene (6 bases). There are 15 residues in the CDR3. From germline, CDR1 is MDHEN and CDR2 SYDVKM. Trimming took 0 bases from V and 6 from J, leaving 13 bases between them. The CDR3 DNA sequence: TGTGCCAGCAGTTTATGGTCCGGGAGCCCGGATACGCAGTATTTT. Protein: CASSLWSGSPDTQYF.

V gene TRBV5-1 combines with J gene TRBJ1-6; D remains ambiguous. Germline V gene data show CDR1 as SGHRS and CDR2 as YFSETQ. The CDR3 length is 15 residues. Trimming left V 1 base short and J 5 bases short, with 10 bases between. The CDR3 is CASSLRAGDNSPLHF. The DNA of the CDR3 is TGCGCCAGCAGCTTGAGGGCCGGAGATAATTCACCCCTCCACTTT.

The CDR3 loop is CASSPGQVNQPQHF. Here the CDR3 DNA reads TGTGCCAGCAGCCCGGGACAGGTCAATCAGCCCCAGCATTTT. The V and J genes are TRBV7-2 and TRBJ1-5; 8 nucleotides line up with TRBD1. Germline assignment: CDR1 SGHTA and CDR2 FQGNSA. Trimming took 5 bases from V and 3 from J; bases not matched to a gene: 3. CDR3 length: 14 residues.

The V gene is TRBV2, the J gene TRBJ2-6; D remains unclear. The V and J ends lost 5 bases and 0 bases respectively, with 2 bases between them. The germline gives CDR1 SNHLY, CDR2 FYNNEI. The length of the CDR3 is 13 residues. The CDR3 sequence: CASSSSGANVLTF. The CDR3 nucleotides read TGTGCCAGCAGTAGCTCTGGGGCCAACGTCCTGACTTTC.

V usage is TRBV27 and J usage is TRBJ2-1; TRBD2 agrees at 9 bases. V lost 6 bases to trimming and J lost 5 bases; unmatched junction nucleotides: 14. This CDR3 has 17 residues. Germline assignment: CDR1 MNHEY and CDR2 SMNVEV (reference sequence). The CDR3 loop reads CASRIRSSSGANNEQFF. CDR3 in DNA: TGTGCCAGCAGGATACGGAGTTCTAGCGGGGCCAACAATGAGCAGTTCTTC.

This chain links TRBV6-1 with TRBJ1-3, with TRBD1 matching over 8 bases. In germline, CDR1 is MNHNS, CDR2 SASEGT. The CDR3 has 15 amino acids. V lost 2 bases and J lost 4; bases outside the gene matches: 4. Written as DNA, the CDR3 is TGTGCCAGCAGTGAAAGGGGGACAGGAGGAAACACCATATATTTT. Translating it yields CASSERGTGGNTIYF.

The V and J genes are TRBV5-1 and TRBJ2-5, with 8 positions matching TRBD2. The germline V gene has CDR1 SGHRS and CDR2 YFSETQ. The CDR3 consists of 15 residues. With 0 bases clipped from V and 5 bases from J, the junction kept 6 bases outside the gene matches. The CDR3, as DNA: TGCGCCAGCAGCTTGGCCGCGGGGGGACGTGAGACCCAGTACTTC. This gives the protein CASSLAAGGRETQYF.

The chain employs TRBV6-1 and TRBJ2-7; 8 nucleotides match TRBD1. Germline-derived CDR1 and CDR2 are MNHNS and SASEGT. The CDR3 extends over 14 amino acids. With 8 bases clipped from V and 4 bases from J, the junction kept 10 bases outside the gene matches. CDR3 in DNA: TGTGCCAGCTCCAGGGGGACAGGAGAATACGAGCAGTACGTC. Its protein product is CASSRGTGEYEQYV.

The V call is TRBV27, the J call TRBJ1-5; possible D gene TRBD1, 5 bases. The germline gives CDR1 MNHEY, CDR2 SMNVEV (reference sequence). The CDR3 runs to 14 residues. Trimming took off 1 base at V and 5 bases at J, with 9 bases between the two ends. The CDR3 DNA reads as TGTGCCAGCAGTTTATGGGGGAGGGATCAGCCCCAGCATTTT. Residues: CASSLWGRDQPQHF.

The chain is built from TRBV19 and TRBJ2-3; D may match TRBD1 or TRBD2 (5 bases each). This CDR3 spans 14 amino acids. The germline CDR1 and CDR2 sequences are LNHDA and SQIVND (reference sequence). V dropped 5 bases and J dropped 6 bases, with 15 bases sitting between them. DNA for the CDR3: TGTGCCAGTAGTCACGGTTTAGAGGGGGATACGCAGTATTTT. Translating gives CASSHGLEGDTQYF.

V usage is TRBV30 and J usage is TRBJ1-1; D is undetermined. The CDR3 sequence is 13 residues long. CDR1 GTSNPN and CDR2 SVGIG come from the germline V gene (reference sequence). V gave up 0 bases and J gave up 11 bases, with 16 bases separating them. This CDR3 is CAWSVQSGGGAFF. CDR3 coding DNA: TGTGCCTGGAGTGTACAATCGGGCGGTGGGGCTTTCTTT.

The chain recombines TRBV27 with TRBJ1-1; weak D call: TRBD1 (5 bases). The CDR3 runs 14 residues. V was trimmed by 3 bases and J by 7 bases, leaving 15 bases between them. In germline, CDR1 is MNHEY, CDR2 SMNVEV (reference sequence). The CDR3 DNA reads TGTGCCAGCAGTTTTGAGACAGCACGGGGTGAAGCTTTCTTT. It encodes CASSFETARGEAFF.

This rearrangement joins TRBV19 to TRBJ1-1, with D possibly being TRBD1 (6 bases). V lost 5 bases to trimming and J lost 2 bases, with 18 bases between them. The germline gives CDR1 LNHDA, CDR2 SQIVND (reference sequence). This CDR3 has 16 amino acids. CDR3 coding DNA: TGTGCCAGTAGTGGTTATCTCACAGGGTACAACACTGAAGCTTTCTTT. Its protein is CASSGYLTGYNTEAFF.